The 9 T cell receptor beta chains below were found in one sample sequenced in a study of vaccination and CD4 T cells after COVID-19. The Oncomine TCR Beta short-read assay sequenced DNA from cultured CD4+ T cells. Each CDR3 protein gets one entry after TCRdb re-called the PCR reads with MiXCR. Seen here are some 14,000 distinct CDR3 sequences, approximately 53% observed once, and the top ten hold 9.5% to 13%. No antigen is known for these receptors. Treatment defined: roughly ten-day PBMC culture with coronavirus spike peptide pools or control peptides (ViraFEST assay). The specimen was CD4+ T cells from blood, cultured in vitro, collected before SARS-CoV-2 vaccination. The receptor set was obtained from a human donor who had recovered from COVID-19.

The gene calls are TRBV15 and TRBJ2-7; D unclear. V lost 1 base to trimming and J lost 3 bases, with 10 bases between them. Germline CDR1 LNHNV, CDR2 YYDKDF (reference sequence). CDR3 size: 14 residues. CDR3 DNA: TGTGCCACCAGCAGAGTGGTTGGAGACTACGAGCAGTACTTC. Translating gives CATSRVVGDYEQYF.

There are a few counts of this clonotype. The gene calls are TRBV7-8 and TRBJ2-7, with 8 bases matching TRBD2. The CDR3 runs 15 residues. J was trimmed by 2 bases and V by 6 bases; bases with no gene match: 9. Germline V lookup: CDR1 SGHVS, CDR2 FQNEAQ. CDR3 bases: TGTGCCAGCAGTGATCTAGCGGGCCGCGCCTACGAGCAGTACTTC. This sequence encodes CASSDLAGRAYEQYF.

The CDR3 region has the DNA TGTGCCAGCAGTGCCACGAGTAGCACAGATACGCAGTATTTT. Amino acids: CASSATSSTDTQYF. The chain links TRBV6-1 to TRBJ2-3; D remains ambiguous. V was cut by 4 bases and J by 0 bases, with 8 bases left in between. The CDR3 runs 14 residues. Per germline, CDR1 MNHNS and CDR2 SASEGT.

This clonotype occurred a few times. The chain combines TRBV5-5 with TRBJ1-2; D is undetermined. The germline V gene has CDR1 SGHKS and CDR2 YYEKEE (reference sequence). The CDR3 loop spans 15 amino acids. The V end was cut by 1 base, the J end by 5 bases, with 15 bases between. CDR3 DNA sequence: TGTGCCAGCAGCTTGCAAGGAGCAGCGCATTATGGCTACACCTTC. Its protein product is CASSLQGAAHYGYTF.

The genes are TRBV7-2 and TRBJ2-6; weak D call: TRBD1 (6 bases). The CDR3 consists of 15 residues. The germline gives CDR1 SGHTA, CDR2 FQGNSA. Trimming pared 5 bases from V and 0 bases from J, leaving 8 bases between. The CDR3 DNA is TGTGCCAGCAGCAGAGGGGGCTCTGGGGCCAACGTCCTGACTTTC. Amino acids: CASSRGGSGANVLTF.

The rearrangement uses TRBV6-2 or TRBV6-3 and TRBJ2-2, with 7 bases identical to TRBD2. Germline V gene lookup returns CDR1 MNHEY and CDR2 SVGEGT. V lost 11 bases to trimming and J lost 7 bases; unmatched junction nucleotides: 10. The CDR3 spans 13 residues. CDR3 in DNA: TGTGCCCACGGCGGGAGACGAGGCGGGGAGCTGTTTTTT. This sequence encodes CAHGGRRGGELFF.

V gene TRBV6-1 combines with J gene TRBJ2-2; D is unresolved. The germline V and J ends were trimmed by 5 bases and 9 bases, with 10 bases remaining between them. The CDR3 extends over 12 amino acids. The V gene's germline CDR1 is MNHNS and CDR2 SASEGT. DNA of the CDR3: TGTGCCAGCAGTCCCTCGGAGAGGGAGCTGTTTTTT. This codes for CASSPSERELFF.

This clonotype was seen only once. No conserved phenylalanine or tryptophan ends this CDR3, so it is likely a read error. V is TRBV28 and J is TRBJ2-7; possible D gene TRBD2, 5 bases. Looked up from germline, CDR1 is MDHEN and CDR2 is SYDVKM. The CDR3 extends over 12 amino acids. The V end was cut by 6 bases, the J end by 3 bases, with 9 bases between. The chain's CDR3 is CASRPGGYEQYS. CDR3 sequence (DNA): TGTGCCAGCAGACCTGGAGGCTACGAGCAGTACTCC.

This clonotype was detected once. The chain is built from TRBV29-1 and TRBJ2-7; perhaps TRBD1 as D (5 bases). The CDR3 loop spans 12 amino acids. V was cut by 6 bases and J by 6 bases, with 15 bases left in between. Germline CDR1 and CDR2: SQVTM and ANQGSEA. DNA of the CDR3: TGCAGCGTGCACCAGGGTGGATCCGAGCAGTACTTC. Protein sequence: CSVHQGGSEQYF.